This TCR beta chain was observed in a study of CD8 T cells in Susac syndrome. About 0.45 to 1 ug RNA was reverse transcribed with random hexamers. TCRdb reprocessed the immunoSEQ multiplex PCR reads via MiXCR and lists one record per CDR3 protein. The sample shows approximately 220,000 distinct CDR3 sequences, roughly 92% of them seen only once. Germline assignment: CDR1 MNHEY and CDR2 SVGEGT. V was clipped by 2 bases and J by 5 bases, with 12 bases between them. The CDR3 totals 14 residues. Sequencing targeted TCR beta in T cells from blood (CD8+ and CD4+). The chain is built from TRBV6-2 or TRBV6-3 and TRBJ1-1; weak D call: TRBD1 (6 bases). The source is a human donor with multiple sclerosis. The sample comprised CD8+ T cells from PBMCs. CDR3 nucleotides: TGTGCCAGCAGTTACACTGAGGGGGGGACTGAAGCTTTCTTT. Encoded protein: CASSYTEGGTEAFF.